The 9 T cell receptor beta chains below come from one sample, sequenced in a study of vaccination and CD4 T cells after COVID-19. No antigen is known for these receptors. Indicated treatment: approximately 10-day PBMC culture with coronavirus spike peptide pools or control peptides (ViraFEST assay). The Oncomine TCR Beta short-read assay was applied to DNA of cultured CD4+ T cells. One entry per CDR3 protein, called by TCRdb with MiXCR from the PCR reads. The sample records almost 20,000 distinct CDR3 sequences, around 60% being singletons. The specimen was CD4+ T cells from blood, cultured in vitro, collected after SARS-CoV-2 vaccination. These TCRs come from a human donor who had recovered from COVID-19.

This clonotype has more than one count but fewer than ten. CDR3 amino acids: CASSLTGNGNTIYF. Written as DNA, the CDR3 is TGTGCCAGCAGCTTAACGGGGAACGGAAACACCATATATTTT. V gene TRBV7-2 combines with J gene TRBJ1-3; D unresolved. Trimming removed 2 bases from V and 4 bases from J, with 9 bases in between. The CDR3 has 14 amino acids. Germline V gene data show CDR1 as SGHTA and CDR2 as FQGNSA.

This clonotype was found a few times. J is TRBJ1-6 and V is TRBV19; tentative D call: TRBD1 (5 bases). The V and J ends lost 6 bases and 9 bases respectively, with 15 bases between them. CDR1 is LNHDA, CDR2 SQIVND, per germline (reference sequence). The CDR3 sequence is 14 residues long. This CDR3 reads CASRPQGNASPLHF. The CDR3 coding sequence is TGTGCCAGTAGACCCCAGGGAAATGCTTCACCCCTCCACTTT.

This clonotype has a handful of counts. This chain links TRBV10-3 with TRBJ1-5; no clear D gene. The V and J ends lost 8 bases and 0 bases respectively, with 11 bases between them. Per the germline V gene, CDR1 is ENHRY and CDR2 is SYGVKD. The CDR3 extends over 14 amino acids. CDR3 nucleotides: TGTGCCATCGGGTCAGGTTATAGCAATCAGCCCCAGCATTTT. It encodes CAIGSGYSNQPQHF.

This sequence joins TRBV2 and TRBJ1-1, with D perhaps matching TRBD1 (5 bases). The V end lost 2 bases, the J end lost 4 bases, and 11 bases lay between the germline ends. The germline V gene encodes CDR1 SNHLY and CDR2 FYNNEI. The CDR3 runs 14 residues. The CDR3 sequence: CASSEQGKGTEAFF. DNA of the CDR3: TGTGCCAGCAGTGAACAGGGTAAGGGCACTGAAGCTTTCTTT.

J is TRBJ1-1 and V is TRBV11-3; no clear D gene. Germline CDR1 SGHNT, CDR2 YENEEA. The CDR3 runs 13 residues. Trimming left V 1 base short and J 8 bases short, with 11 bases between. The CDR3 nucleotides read TGTGCCAGCAGCTTAGTTTTAGCTTCCGAAGCTTTCTTT. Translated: CASSLVLASEAFF.

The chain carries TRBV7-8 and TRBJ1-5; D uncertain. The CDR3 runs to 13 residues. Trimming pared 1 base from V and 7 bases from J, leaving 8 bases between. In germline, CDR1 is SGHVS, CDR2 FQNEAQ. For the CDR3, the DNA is TGTGCCAGCAGCTTAGGGACGGACCAGCCCCAGCATTTT. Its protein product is CASSLGTDQPQHF.

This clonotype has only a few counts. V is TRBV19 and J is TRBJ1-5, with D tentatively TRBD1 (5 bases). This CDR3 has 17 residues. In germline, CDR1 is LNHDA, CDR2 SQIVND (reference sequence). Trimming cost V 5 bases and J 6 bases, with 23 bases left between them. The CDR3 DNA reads TGTGCCAGTAGTCCAAGACGCGGGGCAGGGACCCCTCAGCCCCAGCATTTT. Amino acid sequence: CASSPRRGAGTPQPQHF. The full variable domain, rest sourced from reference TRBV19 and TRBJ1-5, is DGGITQSPKYLFRKEGQNVTLSCEQNLNHDAMYWYRQDPGQGLRLIYYSQIVNDFQKGDIAEGYSVSREKKESFPLTVTSAQKNPTAFYLCASSPRRGAGTPQPQHFGDGTRLSIL.

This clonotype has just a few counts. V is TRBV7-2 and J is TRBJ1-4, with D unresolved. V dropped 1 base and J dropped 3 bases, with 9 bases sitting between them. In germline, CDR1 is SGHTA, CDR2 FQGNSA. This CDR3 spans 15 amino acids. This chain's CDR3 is CASSLGGGSNEKLFF. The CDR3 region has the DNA TGTGCCAGCAGCTTAGGTGGCGGGTCTAATGAAAAACTGTTTTTT. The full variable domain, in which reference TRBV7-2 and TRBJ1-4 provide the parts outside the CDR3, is GAGVSQSPSNKVTEKGKDVELRCDPISGHTALYWYRQSLGQGLEFLIYFQGNSAPDKSGLPSDRFSAERTGGSVSTLTIQRTQQEDSAVYLCASSLGGGSNEKLFFGSGTQLSVL.

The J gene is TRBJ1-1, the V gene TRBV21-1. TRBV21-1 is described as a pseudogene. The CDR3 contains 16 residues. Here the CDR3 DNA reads TGTGCCAGCAGCAAATCGATTGGGGGAGGGGACACTGAAGCTTTCTTT. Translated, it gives CASSKSIGGGDTEAFF.